This TCR beta chain originates from a study of blood T cell repertoires in COVID-19 (TCRdb year 2020). For the study in its entirety: The collaborator samples originated in the United States, Italy and Spain and spanned the acute and convalescent phases of COVID-19. Sample metadata almost always included a de-identified subject ID, COVID-19 status, age in years and sex. The material from the prospective study consisted of cDNA or gDNA derived from T cells, B-cell-depleted T cells, or PBMCs. The samples were drawn from two sources: the first 160 participants of the ongoing ImmuneRACE study, and 1,200 or so subjects contributed by 6 global collaborators. The repertoires were released in a freely available public database intended as a resource for research on the immune response to SARS-CoV-2. The dataset comprised deeply sampled blood TCRbeta repertoires from subjects exposed to, actively infected with, or recovered from COVID-19. Where HLA class I and class II types were available, the types were taken from metadata supplied by the sample provider, not from assay-based typing.

The germline V gene provides CDR1 KGHSH and CDR2 LQKENI. Taken from cysteine to phenylalanine, the CDR3 has 16 residues. Solely the CDR3 DNA is kept, with 48 bases framed from the first base. The junction shows trimming of 6 bases on V and 2 bases on J, and the gene matches do not reach 13 bases of it. TCRbeta CDR3 regions were amplified from genomic DNA by means of the immunoSEQ Assay, a bias-controlled multiplex PCR. The source study handled its data this way. The number of nucleated cells in each sample was estimated by amplification of reference gene primers within the assay. To quantify the absolute abundance of each unique TCRbeta CDR3 rearrangement, sequence reads were collapsed and filtered. For each sample, productive Simpson clonality was calculated as the square root of Simpson's diversity index across productive rearrangements. Here the immuneACCESS table is served through TCRdb, limited to in-frame sequences with V and J called. Missing clones are a known gap in these copies; in checked studies unresolved V genes cover under half, and the rest lacks a known reason. V, J and clone size reflect that table, while D and trimming were determined from the DNA. For this sample there are approximately 98,000 clones; 82% appear just once. The top ten hold 18% of the sample.

Concerning this clone itself: The target of this receptor is not known. No much larger clonotype is one base removed from it; base qualities were not supplied.

Whole blood was collected in K2EDTA tubes by collaborating institutions according to the institutions' own protocols. Collaborator samples were shipped for TCRbeta analysis as frozen whole blood, isolated PBMCs, or DNA extracted from either sample type. What the work shows at the level of the full study, not this receptor alone: The amount of clinical and demographic metadata varied by source and participant and was provided uncurated.

Sequencing was done on a sample of peripheral blood. This TCR was sampled from a man older than 75 with acute or convalescent COVID-19. The chain links TRBV18 with TRBJ2-7; 7 bases in the junction line up with TRBD1. The bases are TGTGCCAGCTCGCGGACAGGATCTGGGGCCCCCTACGAGCAGTACTTC. It translates to CASSRTGSGAPYEQYF.